This record covers a single T cell receptor (beta chain). TCR beta CDR3 regions were amplified from RNA. In the first-round RT-PCR of the TCR CDR3, the HTBI primer set was used. TCRdb used MiXCR to reprocess the multiplex PCR reads, holding one entry per CDR3 protein. The sample lists a few hundred thousand distinct CDR3 sequences, approximately 12% occurring once. This record comes from a study of T cells in Graves' hyperthyroidism and ophthalmopathy. The CDR3 extends over 15 amino acids. Germline V gene sequence: CDR1 SGHRS, CDR2 YFSETQ. V gave up 2 bases and J gave up 6 bases, with 16 bases separating them.

The V and J genes are TRBV5-1 and TRBJ2-3, with D hard to call. The sample comprised blood. This receptor was identified in a man aged 25-40 years with Graves' hyperthyroidism that later progressed to Graves' ophthalmopathy. In DNA form, the CDR3 reads TGCGCCAGCAGCTTCTCCAGGCACCCCTCTGATACGCAGTATTTT. Residues: CASSFSRHPSDTQYF.